This T cell receptor (beta chain) is from a study of blood T cell repertoires in COVID-19. In germline, CDR1 is MGHDK, CDR2 SYGVNS. V shed 6 bases, J shed 4 bases, and the junction held 2 bases outside the gene matches. This CDR3 has 12 residues. Libraries were prepared by immunoSEQ multiplex PCR; TCRdb keeps only in-frame clonotypes and omits some of them. The table lists about 150,000 clones, roughly 84% of them singletons. This clonotype was obtained from a woman aged 60-70 years with COVID-19, enrolled during active disease. Specimen: peripheral blood. V usage is TRBV25-1 and J usage is TRBJ1-1, with TRBD1 matching 7 bases. The CDR3: CASRTGTTEAFF. The CDR3 nucleotides are TGTGCCAGCAGGACAGGGACCACTGAAGCTTTCTTT.